One sample yielded the 28 T cell receptor beta chains listed below, sequenced in a study of blood T cell repertoires in COVID-19. Assay: immunoSEQ multiplex PCR; the TCRdb copy retains only in-frame clones and omits some. The sample lists roughly 270,000 clones; 88% were seen once. Sequenced input: peripheral blood. These receptors were obtained from a man younger than 35 with active or convalescent COVID-19.

This clone was seen only once. This sequence joins TRBV11-2 and TRBJ1-1; 7 nucleotides line up with TRBD1. Germline V gene sequence: CDR1 SGHAT, CDR2 FQNNGV. V lost 1 base to trimming and J lost 1 base; unmatched junction nucleotides: 6. This CDR3 spans 16 amino acids. CDR3 residues: CASSLVRGTANTEAFF. The CDR3 region has the DNA TGTGCCAGCAGCTTAGTGCGCGGGACAGCGAACACTGAAGCTTTCTTT.

The rearrangement links TRBV6-5 to TRBJ2-2; weak D call: TRBD1 (6 bases). The V and J ends lost 2 bases and 5 bases respectively, with 12 bases between them. CDR1 is MNHEY, CDR2 SVGAGI, per germline. There are 15 residues in the CDR3. This CDR3 reads CASSYGTGLTGELFF. The CDR3 region has the DNA TGTGCCAGCAGTTACGGTACAGGGTTAACCGGGGAGCTGTTTTTT.

The DNA for the CDR3 is TGCGCCAGCAGCTCACCGGGACACTATAACTATGGCTACACCTTC. This codes for CASSSPGHYNYGYTF. V usage is TRBV5-1 and J usage is TRBJ1-2; D may be TRBD1 (6 bases). The CDR3 extends over 15 amino acids. Trimming pared 3 bases from V and 1 base from J, leaving 13 bases between. Germline CDR1 SGHRS, CDR2 YFSETQ.

The chain joins TRBV18 to TRBJ2-7, with D possibly being TRBD1 (6 bases). The V gene's germline CDR1 is KGHSH and CDR2 LQKENI. The CDR3 length is 15 residues. Trimming left V 2 bases short and J 1 base short, with 12 bases between. CDR3 residues: CASSPDRSRSYEQYF. The DNA of the CDR3 is TGTGCCAGCTCACCAGACAGGTCCAGATCCTACGAGCAGTACTTC.

The chain carries TRBV28 and TRBJ1-3; TRBD1 is a possible D gene (6 bases). The CDR3 has 16 residues. Trimming stripped 5 bases from V and 4 bases from J, with 18 bases between. Germline V gene sequence: CDR1 MDHEN, CDR2 SYDVKM. CDR3 DNA: TGTGCCAGCAGTCGACCCCAGGGGTCGGGAGGAAACACCATATATTTT. Protein: CASSRPQGSGGNTIYF.

The chain is built from TRBV11-1 and TRBJ2-1; D is unresolved. This CDR3 comprises 12 residues. Trimming took 4 bases from V and 6 from J, leaving 7 bases between them. Germline-derived CDR1 and CDR2 are SGHAT and FQDESV (reference sequence). The CDR3 is CASSSPSNEQFF. The DNA for the CDR3 is TGTGCCAGCAGCTCCCCGTCCAATGAGCAGTTCTTC.

The chain has TRBV29-1 and TRBJ1-1; tentatively, D is TRBD1 (6 bases). CDR3 size: 13 residues. The germline V gene has CDR1 SQVTM and CDR2 ANQGSEA. V dropped 6 bases and J dropped 2 bases, with 13 bases sitting between them. CDR3 region: CSVAGQPNTEAFF. The CDR3 coding sequence is TGCAGCGTCGCCGGACAGCCAAACACTGAAGCTTTCTTT.

The chain has TRBV12-3 or TRBV12-4 and TRBJ1-3; 7 nucleotides agree with TRBD1. V shed 10 bases and J 4 bases; nucleotides not matched to a gene: 7. The CDR3 covers 13 residues. The CDR3 DNA reads TGTGCCACTACAGGGGTAGGCGGAAACACCATATATTTT. Protein: CATTGVGGNTIYF.

CDR3 sequence reads: CASSQGQSYGYTF. CDR3 nucleotides: TGTGCCAGCAGCCAAGGACAGTCCTATGGCTACACCTTC. The chain is built from TRBV7-8 and TRBJ1-2; perhaps TRBD1 as D (6 bases). The germline V and J ends were trimmed by 5 bases and 4 bases, with 11 bases remaining between them. From germline, CDR1 is SGHVS and CDR2 FQNEAQ. The CDR3 length is 13 residues.

A note on this clone: This sample also contains other DNA sequences that code for the same CDR3. V is TRBV6-5 and J is TRBJ1-5; D possibly corresponds to TRBD1 (5 bases). V lost 8 bases to trimming and J lost 2 bases, with 10 bases between them. Germline CDR1 reads MNHEY; CDR2 reads SVGAGI. The CDR3 totals 13 residues. The CDR3 nucleotides read TGTGCCAGCTCTTGGGGCCGCAATCAGCCCCAGCATTTT. The encoded protein is CASSWGRNQPQHF.

This clone was counted once. This chain links TRBV10-3 with TRBJ1-2; D unresolved. The germline V gene has CDR1 ENHRY and CDR2 SYGVKD. The ends were cut back, 2 bases at V and 7 bases at J, with 11 bases in the middle. This CDR3 has 13 amino acids. The CDR3 reads CAISENPYSGYTF. The DNA of the CDR3 is TGTGCCATCAGTGAGAACCCATACTCTGGCTACACCTTC.

The chain combines TRBV5-5 with TRBJ1-5, with 9 nucleotides matching TRBD1. This CDR3 is built from 13 residues. Germline loops: CDR1 SGHKS, CDR2 YYEKEE (reference sequence). V shed 4 bases, J shed 7 bases, and the junction held 3 bases outside the gene matches. The CDR3 protein is CASSEGTGQPQHF. The CDR3 coding sequence is TGTGCCAGCAGCGAAGGGACAGGGCAGCCCCAGCATTTT.

The rearrangement uses TRBV19 and TRBJ1-3, with a possible D match to TRBD1 (5 bases). The CDR3 length is 14 residues. In germline, CDR1 is LNHDA, CDR2 SQIVND (reference sequence). V lost 3 bases and J lost 2, with 8 bases in between. The CDR3 reads CASSMRTPGNTIYF. The CDR3 nucleotides read TGTGCCAGTAGTATGAGGACACCTGGAAACACCATATATTTT.

The chain combines TRBV5-1 with TRBJ1-5; 10 bases align to TRBD1. V shed 4 bases, J shed 6 bases, and the junction held 10 bases outside the gene matches. Per germline, CDR1 SGHRS and CDR2 YFSETQ. The CDR3 is 16 residues long. The CDR3 is CASSPTGGGFSQPQHF. The CDR3, as DNA: TGCGCCAGCAGCCCGACAGGGGGCGGTTTTAGTCAGCCCCAGCATTTT.

The V and J genes are TRBV2 and TRBJ1-2, with 8 bases lining up with TRBD1. CDR1 and CDR2 from the germline V gene are SNHLY and FYNNEI. J lost 2 bases, V lost 4 bases, and 3 bases had no gene match. This CDR3 contains 14 residues. The CDR3 reads CASSVQGGNYGYTF. CDR3 sequence (DNA): TGTGCCAGCAGTGTACAGGGGGGGAACTATGGCTACACCTTC.

In its sample, this clone was seen a few times. V and J are TRBV7-9 and TRBJ2-4; possibly TRBD1 for D (5 bases). Trimming shortened V by 0 bases and J by 6 bases, and 9 bases separated the two germline ends. This CDR3 spans 14 amino acids. Germline V gene lookup returns CDR1 SEHNR and CDR2 FQNEAQ (reference sequence). The CDR3 is CASSLAREGNIQYF. The CDR3 nucleotides read TGTGCCAGCAGCTTAGCCAGGGAAGGAAACATTCAGTACTTC.

CDR3 sequence (DNA): TGTGCCAGCAGTCCCCGACAGAACAATCAGCCCCAGCATTTT. It is translated as CASSPRQNNQPQHF. The chain carries TRBV27 and TRBJ1-5; the D gene is possibly TRBD1 (5 bases). Germline CDR1 is MNHEY and CDR2 is SMNVEV (reference sequence). This CDR3 region has 14 residues. V lost 5 bases and J 3 bases, leaving 11 bases between the germline ends.

This clone was counted between two and nine times. Other DNA sequences in the same sample also yield this CDR3. J is TRBJ1-2 and V is TRBV12-3 or TRBV12-4; weak D call: TRBD1 (5 bases). V was clipped by 1 base and J by 8 bases, with 5 bases between them. This CDR3 has 11 amino acids. The CDR3 DNA follows: TGTGCCAGCAGTTTAGGGGGCGGCTACACCTTC. Translating it yields CASSLGGGYTF.

The gene calls are TRBV27 and TRBJ2-7, with D maybe TRBD1 (6 bases). V was pared by 5 bases and J by 1 base, with 9 bases between. This CDR3 is 13 amino acids long. The germline V gene has CDR1 MNHEY and CDR2 SMNVEV (reference sequence). CDR3 nucleotide sequence: TGTGCCAGCAGTCACGGGACATCCTACGAGCAGTACTTC. This gives the protein CASSHGTSYEQYF.

This rearrangement joins TRBV3-1 (or the pseudogene TRBV3-2) to TRBJ1-3; possible D gene TRBD1, 6 bases. The CDR3 extends over 20 amino acids. V shed 4 bases and J shed 0 bases, with 25 bases lying between them. Germline lookup yields CDR1 LGHDT and CDR2 YNNKEL (reference sequence). CDR3 DNA sequence: TGTGCCAGCAGCCGGATCCCAACAGGGCCATCAAGTTTCTCTGGAAACACCATATATTTT. Its protein product is CASSRIPTGPSSFSGNTIYF.

This clone was counted a single time. This chain joins TRBV6-2 or TRBV6-3 and TRBJ2-2; D gene unclear. This CDR3 contains 14 residues. Germline-derived CDR1 and CDR2 are MNHEY and SVGEGT. V lost 5 bases and J 7 bases, leaving 14 bases between the germline ends. In nucleotides, the CDR3 is TGTGCCAGCAGTACCCTGAGATCGGGCGGGGAGCTGTTTTTT. It yields the protein CASSTLRSGGELFF.

The chain links TRBV27 to TRBJ2-5; TRBD1 matches 8 bases. This CDR3 spans 15 amino acids. Germline V gives CDR1 MNHEY, CDR2 SMNVEV (reference sequence). Losses at the gene ends were 6 bases for V and 2 bases for J; bases not matched to a gene: 8. The DNA of the CDR3 is TGTGCCAGCAGCTTACGACAGGGGTGGCAAGAGACCCAGTACTTC. Amino acids: CASSLRQGWQETQYF.

The gene calls are TRBV10-3 and TRBJ1-1; maybe TRBD1 (6 bases). V dropped 0 bases and J dropped 0 bases, with 11 bases sitting between them. This CDR3 region has 16 residues. Germline assignment: CDR1 ENHRY and CDR2 SYGVKD. The CDR3 DNA follows: TGTGCCATCAGTGAGTCCGACAGGCGCATGAACACTGAAGCTTTCTTT. The encoded protein is CAISESDRRMNTEAFF.

This sequence joins TRBV14 and TRBJ1-1; D gene unclear. Deletions cut 6 bases from V and 1 base from J, with 9 bases between. The CDR3 consists of 13 residues. The germline CDR1 and CDR2 sequences are SGHDN and FVKESK. The CDR3 coding sequence is TGTGCCAGCAGTTGGAGCCAGAACACTGAAGCTTTCTTT. The encoded protein is CASSWSQNTEAFF.

The chain is built from TRBV9 and TRBJ2-5; TRBD2 aligns across 12 bases. V lost 3 bases, J lost 5 bases, and 8 bases stayed unmatched. The CDR3 length is 16 residues. Germline values: CDR1 SGDLS, CDR2 YYNGEE. The CDR3 is CASSGASGGEMETQYF. The CDR3 DNA is TGTGCCAGCAGCGGGGCTAGCGGGGGGGAAATGGAGACCCAGTACTTC.

Regarding this clone: One end of the junction fails to match germline, which may point to a read error. The V and J genes are TRBV2 and TRBJ2-2; 8 nucleotides match TRBD1. The germline CDR1 and CDR2 sequences are SNHLY and FYNNEI. The CDR3 covers 12 residues. CDR3 nucleotide sequence: TGTGCCAGCAGAGAAGACAGGGGTAGGCTGTTTTTT. Encoded protein: CASREDRGRLFF.

As DNA, the CDR3 is TGTGCCAGCGGAAGGGGGACAGGCCACTCCTACGAGCAGTACTTC. Its protein is CASGRGTGHSYEQYF. The chain combines TRBV27 with TRBJ2-7; 8 bases fit TRBD1. After removal of 8 bases from V and 0 bases from J, the junction contained 9 bases not matched to a gene. This CDR3 has 15 residues. The germline gives CDR1 MNHEY, CDR2 SMNVEV (reference sequence).

The CDR3 nucleotides read TGTGCCAGTAGTATAGTAGGGGAAAGCTCCTACGAGCAGTACTTC. Its protein product is CASSIVGESSYEQYF. The chain couples TRBV19 to TRBJ2-7, with D maybe TRBD1 (5 bases). Germline V CDR1 and CDR2: LNHDA, SQIVND (reference sequence). There are 15 residues in the CDR3. V dropped 1 base and J dropped 0 bases, with 10 bases sitting between them.